This T cell receptor beta chain derives from a study of PD-L1 blockade in urothelial cancer. Study summary: Blood analysis took place 3 weeks (second dose) and 6 weeks after treatment start.

A spike-in of synthetic TCR analog templates was added to each PCR. This table comes from immunoSEQ multiplex PCR, and its TCRdb copy is limited to in-frame clones, with some not included. Found here are 48,000 or so clones, approximately 86% of them singletons; the top ten hold roughly 10%. Unmatched junction bases numbered 12, after V lost 6 bases and J lost 5 bases. The CDR3 spans 16 residues. Germline V gene lookup returns CDR1 WSHSY and CDR2 SAAADI. The time point was: peripheral blood 6 weeks after treatment start. Sample contribution per patient ranged from 1 to 8, covering pretreatment and on-treatment.

This chain joins TRBV10-2 and TRBJ2-5, with 10 bases matching TRBD2. The TCR originated in a man aged 55 to 69 with urothelial cancer. Sample: PBMCs, taken around atezolizumab (anti-PD-L1) treatment. CDR3 sequence reads: CASRRGLAGEGETQYF. CDR3 nucleotides: TGCGCCAGCAGGAGAGGTCTAGCGGGGGAGGGGGAGACCCAGTACTTC.